Below are 6 T cell receptor beta chains sequenced from a single sample in a study of identical twins. TCRdb analysed the 5' RACE reads with MiXCR anew, one entry per CDR3 protein. The sample includes hundreds of thousands of distinct CDR3 sequences, more than 9% of them seen just once. These data also formed part of another study, on yellow fever vaccine responses in identical twins.

Sequences were obtained from CD8+ T cells sorted from blood. The source of these receptors is a young woman in good health.

This clonotype was recorded a few times. The genes are TRBV28 and TRBJ2-7; D is undetermined. Looked up from germline, CDR1 is MDHEN and CDR2 is SYDVKM. This CDR3 is built from 12 residues. Deletions cut 5 bases from V and 5 bases from J, with 10 bases between. The CDR3 coding sequence is TGTGCCAGCAGTATGGGAATACACGAGCAGTACTTC. It translates to CASSMGIHEQYF.

The chain recombines TRBV29-1 with TRBJ1-1, with TRBD1 identical over 8 bases. The V gene's germline CDR1 is SQVTM and CDR2 ANQGSEA. This CDR3 has 13 residues. The J segment lost 4 bases and the V segment lost 6 bases, leaving 7 bases of the junction unmatched. CDR3 DNA sequence: TGCAGCGTCCCCTGGACAGGGCCCACTGAAGCTTTCTTT. Encoded protein: CSVPWTGPTEAFF.

The chain employs TRBV27 and TRBJ2-3, with a tentative D call TRBD1 (5 bases). V lost 3 bases, J lost 5 bases, and 9 bases lay in between. The CDR3 is 13 residues long. CDR1 and CDR2 from the germline V gene are MNHEY and SMNVEV (reference sequence). CDR3 sequence (DNA): TGTGCCAGCAGTTTGTCAGGGTTAGATACGCAGTATTTT. Protein sequence: CASSLSGLDTQYF.

This clonotype was picked up a small number of times. The chain carries TRBV5-1 and TRBJ2-2; 7 bases are shared with TRBD1. V dropped 0 bases and J dropped 3; count of bases not matched to a gene: 5. The CDR3 is made up of 16 amino acids. CDR1 and CDR2 (germline): SGHRS, YFSETQ. CDR3 coding DNA: TGCGCCAGCAGCTTGGACAGGGGTGTGGACACCGGGGAGCTGTTTTTT. It codes for CASSLDRGVDTGELFF.

This clonotype came up a few times. V usage is TRBV24-1 and J usage is TRBJ2-2, with D maybe TRBD2 (6 bases). The germline CDR1 and CDR2 sequences are KGHDR and SFDVKD. The length of the CDR3 is 14 residues. V was cut by 4 bases and J by 6 bases, with 11 bases left in between. In DNA, the CDR3 is TGTGCCACCAGTGAGGGGACTTGGTCCGGGGAGCTGTTTTTT. Protein sequence: CATSEGTWSGELFF.

This clonotype appeared a few times. V usage is TRBV12-3 or TRBV12-4 and J usage is TRBJ2-1; TRBD2 matches at 15 bases. The CDR3 consists of 18 residues. V lost 5 bases and J lost 4; bases outside the gene matches: 9. The CDR3, as DNA: TGTGCCAGCAGTCCACCGGGACTAGCGGGAGGATCTTACAATGAGCAGTTCTTC. Translation gives CASSPPGLAGGSYNEQFF.